Below are 13 T cell receptor beta chains sequenced from a single sample in a study of blood T cell repertoires in COVID-19. Assay used: immunoSEQ multiplex PCR; TCRdb lists only in-frame clones, some missing. The table lists more than 110,000 clones, almost 85% of them singletons, with about 3.2% in the top ten. Input material: peripheral blood. All receptors come from a man aged 50 to 59 with acute or convalescent COVID-19.

CDR3 coding DNA: TGCGCCAGCAGCCAAACGGCTTGGACTAGCGAAGATACGCAGTATTTT. Translation: CASSQTAWTSEDTQYF. The chain carries TRBV4-1 and TRBJ2-3; 9 bases are a match to TRBD2. V was pared by 2 bases and J by 5 bases, with 8 bases of the junction left unmatched. The germline V gene encodes CDR1 MGHRA and CDR2 YSYEKL. The CDR3 runs to 16 residues.

V and J are TRBV2 and TRBJ2-3; tentatively, D is TRBD2 (6 bases). Germline CDR1 is SNHLY and CDR2 is FYNNEI. This CDR3 comprises 16 residues. The germline V and J ends were trimmed by 3 bases and 0 bases, with 13 bases remaining between them. Here the CDR3 reads CASSEHLAYSTDTQYF. CDR3 DNA sequence: TGTGCCAGCAGTGAGCATCTAGCGTACAGCACAGATACGCAGTATTTT.

This sequence joins TRBV28 and TRBJ1-2; 11 nucleotides match TRBD1. Trimming cost V 5 bases and J 4 bases; bases outside gene matches: 6. This CDR3 region has 15 residues. CDR1 and CDR2 from the germline V gene are MDHEN and SYDVKM. The CDR3 DNA reads TGTGCCAGCAGTACCGGGACAGGGGGAGGCTATGGCTACACCTTC. Translating it yields CASSTGTGGGYGYTF.

CDR3 in amino acids: CASSLVFRSQAFF. In DNA, the CDR3 is TGTGCCAGCAGCTTAGTATTCAGAAGTCAAGCTTTCTTT. The chain employs TRBV11-3 and TRBJ1-1, with D unresolved. This CDR3 has 13 residues. Germline V gene data show CDR1 as SGHNT and CDR2 as YENEEA. V was pared by 1 base and J by 9 bases, with 12 bases between.

V usage is TRBV7-8 and J usage is TRBJ2-7, with D possibly being TRBD1 (6 bases). The CDR3 sequence is 13 residues long. CDR1 is SGHVS and CDR2 is FQNEAQ in the germline V gene. V lost 5 bases, J lost 7 bases, and 15 bases lay in between. CDR3 in amino acids: CASSPPDSWEQYF. For the CDR3, the DNA is TGTGCCAGCAGCCCCCCGGACAGTTGGGAGCAGTACTTC.

The chain employs TRBV6-5 and TRBJ1-5; 7 bases fit TRBD1. This CDR3 comprises 14 residues. Germline V gene lookup returns CDR1 MNHEY and CDR2 SVGAGI. The V gene end was trimmed by 5 bases and the J gene end by 9 bases; junction bases not matched to a gene: 10. The CDR3 sequence is CASSHQTGTAPQHF. The CDR3 bases are TGTGCCAGCAGTCACCAGACAGGGACCGCGCCCCAGCATTTT.

This sequence joins TRBV5-1 and TRBJ2-1, with D possibly being TRBD1 (6 bases). The CDR3 totals 15 residues. The V end was cut by 2 bases, the J end by 6 bases, with 15 bases between. CDR1 and CDR2 (germline): SGHRS, YFSETQ. CDR3 sequence reads: CASSLGQSVINEQFF. The CDR3, as DNA: TGCGCCAGCAGCTTAGGACAGTCCGTAATCAATGAGCAGTTCTTC.

This chain links TRBV28 with TRBJ1-1; D ambiguous. The CDR3 runs to 11 residues. V lost 3 bases to trimming and J lost 6 bases, with 5 bases between them. The germline CDR1 and CDR2 sequences are MDHEN and SYDVKM. CDR3 residues: CASSFLSEAFF. CDR3 sequence (DNA): TGTGCCAGCAGTTTCTTGTCTGAAGCTTTCTTT.

The sample holds one count of this clone. The chain has TRBV9 and TRBJ2-7; TRBD2 aligns across 7 bases. V lost 0 bases to trimming and J lost 4 bases; unmatched junction nucleotides: 7. The CDR3 extends over 15 amino acids. From germline, CDR1 is SGDLS and CDR2 YYNGEE. The CDR3 nucleotides read TGTGCCAGCAGCGTAGGACGGGGGGTCCCTTACGAGCAGTACTTC. It is translated as CASSVGRGVPYEQYF. The variable domain in full, completed from reference TRBV9 and TRBJ2-7, reads DSGVTQTPKHLITATGQRVTLRCSPRSGDLSVYWYQQSLDQGLQFLIQYYNGEERAKGNILERFSAQQFPDLHSELNLSSLELGDSALYFCASSVGRGVPYEQYFGPGTRLTVT.

This clone has only a few counts. The DNA for the CDR3 is TGCGCCAGCAGTGAGTCAGACTTCTACGAGCAGTACTTC. Translation gives CASSESDFYEQYF. The gene calls are TRBV10-1 and TRBJ2-7; D not resolved. This CDR3 has 13 amino acids. V dropped 0 bases and J dropped 3 bases, with 6 bases sitting between them. Per germline, CDR1 WNHNN and CDR2 SYGVQD (reference sequence).

The rearrangement links TRBV5-1 to TRBJ1-6, with D unresolved. CDR1 and CDR2 (germline): SGHRS, YFSETQ. CDR3 length: 14 residues. V was cut by 0 bases and J by 6 bases, with 7 bases left in between. The CDR3 spells CASSLAQANSPLHF. The CDR3 DNA follows: TGCGCCAGCAGCTTGGCCCAGGCTAATTCACCCCTCCACTTT.

The chain employs TRBV3-1 (or the pseudogene TRBV3-2) and TRBJ1-3, with TRBD1 identical over 8 bases. The V segment lost 3 bases and the J segment 3 bases; nucleotides outside the gene matches: 10. The CDR3 sequence is 17 residues long. The germline CDR1 and CDR2 sequences are LGHDT and YNNKEL (reference sequence). This chain's CDR3 is CASSHPPQGAYGNTIYF. As DNA, the CDR3 is TGTGCCAGCAGCCACCCCCCTCAGGGGGCCTATGGAAACACCATATATTTT.

The rearrangement uses TRBV5-6 and TRBJ2-1, with a possible D match to TRBD2 (6 bases). Trimming shortened V by 0 bases and J by 4 bases, and 14 bases separated the two germline ends. The CDR3 is made up of 16 amino acids. Per germline, CDR1 SGHDT and CDR2 YYEEEE. Here the CDR3 reads CASSLGRGDSYNEQFF. In DNA, the CDR3 is TGTGCCAGCAGCTTGGGGAGGGGAGATTCGTACAATGAGCAGTTCTTC.